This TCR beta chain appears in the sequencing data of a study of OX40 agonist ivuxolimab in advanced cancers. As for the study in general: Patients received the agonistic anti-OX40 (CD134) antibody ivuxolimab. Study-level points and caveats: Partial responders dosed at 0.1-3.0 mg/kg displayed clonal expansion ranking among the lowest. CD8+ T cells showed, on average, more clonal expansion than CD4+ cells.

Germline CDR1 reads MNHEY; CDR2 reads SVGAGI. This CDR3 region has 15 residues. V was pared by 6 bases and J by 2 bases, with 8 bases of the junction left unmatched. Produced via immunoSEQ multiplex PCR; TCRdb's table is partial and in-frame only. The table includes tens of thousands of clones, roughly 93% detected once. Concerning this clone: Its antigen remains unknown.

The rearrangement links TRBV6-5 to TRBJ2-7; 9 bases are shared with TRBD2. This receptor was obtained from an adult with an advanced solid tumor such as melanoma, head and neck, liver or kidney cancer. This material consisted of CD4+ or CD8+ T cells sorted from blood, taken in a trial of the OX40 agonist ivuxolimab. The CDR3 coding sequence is TGTGCCAGCAGCCGGACTAGCGTGAAGACCTACGAGCAGTACTTC. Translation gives CASSRTSVKTYEQYF.